The rows below give T cell receptor beta chains drawn from one sample of a study of T cell responses to AZD1222 COVID-19 vaccine. Only in-frame clones appear in the TCRdb table, and some are missing; sequencing was by immunoSEQ multiplex PCR. The table has about 110,000 clones, approximately 89% seen once; the top ten hold less than 4.5%. Sequencing was performed on peripheral blood, taken 28 days after the second AZD1222 dose. These receptors came from an adult who received the AZD1222 COVID-19 vaccine. CDR3s include the opening cysteine and the closing phenylalanine or tryptophan. The D gene is left open where the match is weak. Clone size is shown for a subset of rows, as once, few, many or a class of expanded clone.

j_gene: TRBJ2-1; abundance: .; v_gene: TRBV2; d_gene: TRBD2; CDR3nt: TGTGCCAGCAGCGGACTAGCGGGGGGGTACAATGAGCAGTTCTTC; CDR3aa: CASSGLAGGYNEQFF
j_gene: TRBJ2-5; abundance: .; v_gene: TRBV14; d_gene: .; CDR3nt: TGTGCCAGCAGCCAAGGCTGGGGGAGCGAGACCCAGTACTTC; CDR3aa: CASSQGWGSETQYF
j_gene: TRBJ1-5; abundance: once; v_gene: TRBV10-3; d_gene: .; CDR3nt: TGTGCCATCAGCTCGAGGGAGGAGGGCCAGCCCCAGCATTTT; CDR3aa: CAISSREEGQPQHF
j_gene: TRBJ2-2; abundance: .; v_gene: TRBV4-3; d_gene: TRBD2; CDR3nt: TGCGCCAGCAGCCGGGCGGGAGAGAGGACCGGGGAGCTGTTTTTT; CDR3aa: CASSRAGERTGELFF
j_gene: TRBJ1-6; abundance: .; v_gene: TRBV10-3; d_gene: .; CDR3nt: TGTGCCATCAGTGAACTCGGACGGGATAATTCACCCCTCCACTTT; CDR3aa: CAISELGRDNSPLHF
j_gene: TRBJ2-5; abundance: .; v_gene: TRBV4-3; d_gene: .; CDR3nt: TGCGCCAGCAGCCGCGGACACGAAGAGACCCAGTACTTC; CDR3aa: CASSRGHEETQYF
j_gene: TRBJ2-2; abundance: .; v_gene: TRBV10-3; d_gene: TRBD2; CDR3nt: TGTGCCATCCGAGTACTAGCGGGTGGCACCGGGGAGCTGTTTTTT; CDR3aa: CAIRVLAGGTGELFF
j_gene: TRBJ2-1; abundance: .; v_gene: TRBV15; d_gene: TRBD2; CDR3nt: TGTGCCACCAGCAGTAAACTAGCGGGAGAGACGAATGAGCAGTTCTTC; CDR3aa: CATSSKLAGETNEQFF
j_gene: TRBJ1-1; abundance: .; v_gene: TRBV6-4; d_gene: .; CDR3nt: TGTGCCAGGAGTGTGGGGGGGAACACTGAAGCTTTCTTT; CDR3aa: CARSVGGNTEAFF
j_gene: TRBJ1-2; abundance: .; v_gene: TRBV3-1/TRBV3-2; d_gene: TRBD1; CDR3nt: TGTGCCAGCAGCGACAGGGGTAGGCCTGGCTACACCTTC; CDR3aa: CASSDRGRPGYTF
j_gene: TRBJ1-2; abundance: .; v_gene: TRBV29-1; d_gene: .; CDR3nt: TGCAGCCACCCGGACAGCCCTTATGGCTACACCTTC; CDR3aa: CSHPDSPYGYTF
j_gene: TRBJ2-7; abundance: few; v_gene: TRBV7-8; d_gene: TRBD1; CDR3nt: TGTGCCAGCAGCGATCGACCCGGGACAGTAGGCTACGAGCAGTACTTC; CDR3aa: CASSDRPGTVGYEQYF
j_gene: TRBJ2-3; abundance: .; v_gene: TRBV18; d_gene: .; CDR3nt: TGTGCCAGCTCACCTGTTGGGGGTAGCACAGATACGCAGTATTTT; CDR3aa: CASSPVGGSTDTQYF
j_gene: TRBJ2-3; abundance: once; v_gene: TRBV9; d_gene: .; CDR3nt: TGTGCCAGCAGCGTAGACGGGAGAGGCACAGATACGCAGTATTTT; CDR3aa: CASSVDGRGTDTQYF
j_gene: TRBJ2-1; abundance: once; v_gene: TRBV5-6; d_gene: .; CDR3nt: TGTGCCAGCAGCTTGATTAAGGCGGGACAGATTTACAATGAGCAGTTCTTC; CDR3aa: CASSLIKAGQIYNEQFF
j_gene: TRBJ2-5; abundance: .; v_gene: TRBV6-5; d_gene: .; CDR3nt: TGTGCCAGCAGTTACCGGGCTAATTTATACCAAGAGACCCAGTACTTC; CDR3aa: CASSYRANLYQETQYF
j_gene: TRBJ1-3; abundance: few; v_gene: TRBV28; d_gene: TRBD1; CDR3nt: TGTGCCAGCAGGGAGGGGGCTAGAAACACCATATATTTT; CDR3aa: CASREGARNTIYF
j_gene: TRBJ2-1; abundance: .; v_gene: TRBV6-5; d_gene: .; CDR3nt: TGTGCCAGCAGTATCTTATGGGCGGATGAGCAGTTCTTC; CDR3aa: CASSILWADEQFF
j_gene: TRBJ1-1; abundance: .; v_gene: TRBV7-9; d_gene: .; CDR3nt: TGTGCCAGCAGCTCCCGGGCCACCGACATGAACACTGAAGCTTTCTTT; CDR3aa: CASSSRATDMNTEAFF
j_gene: TRBJ1-2; abundance: once; v_gene: TRBV28; d_gene: .; CDR3nt: TGTGCCAGCAGTTTAAACGGGGTTAACTTCTATGGCTACACCTTC; CDR3aa: CASSLNGVNFYGYTF
j_gene: TRBJ2-7; abundance: .; v_gene: TRBV5-1; d_gene: .; CDR3nt: TGCGCCAGCAGCTTGGGGGAGATGTTTCCCTACGAGCAGTACTTC; CDR3aa: CASSLGEMFPYEQYF
j_gene: TRBJ2-1; abundance: .; v_gene: TRBV29-1; d_gene: TRBD2; CDR3nt: TGCAGCGTTGATGGGATTAAACGGCGGGAGGGTGAGCAGTTCTTC; CDR3aa: CSVDGIKRREGEQFF
j_gene: TRBJ2-7; abundance: .; v_gene: TRBV27; d_gene: TRBD1; CDR3nt: TGTGCCAGCAGTCCCCGACAGGGCAACTACGAGCAGTACTTC; CDR3aa: CASSPRQGNYEQYF
j_gene: TRBJ2-1; abundance: .; v_gene: TRBV6-2/TRBV6-3; d_gene: .; CDR3nt: TGTGCCAGCAGTTATGCGGGAAACAATGAGCAGTTCTTC; CDR3aa: CASSYAGNNEQFF
j_gene: TRBJ1-1; abundance: .; v_gene: TRBV12-5; d_gene: .; CDR3nt: TGTGCTAGTGACAGAGGGGGGCCGGTGAACACTGAAGCTTTCTTT; CDR3aa: CASDRGGPVNTEAFF
j_gene: TRBJ1-5; abundance: .; v_gene: TRBV6-5; d_gene: .; CDR3nt: TGTGCCAGCAGGCCGGATCTGGGCAATCAGCCCCAGCATTTT; CDR3aa: CASRPDLGNQPQHF
j_gene: TRBJ1-3; abundance: .; v_gene: TRBV12-5; d_gene: .; CDR3nt: TGTGCTAGTGGTTTCCTAGTGTCCGGTCCCAAAGTCTCTGGAAACACCATATATTTT; CDR3aa: CASGFLVSGPKVSGNTIYF
j_gene: TRBJ2-1; abundance: .; v_gene: TRBV19; d_gene: TRBD2; CDR3nt: TGTGCCAGTAGTACGACTAGCGGGCCCCAGGGAGATGAGCAGTTCTTC; CDR3aa: CASSTTSGPQGDEQFF
j_gene: TRBJ2-7; abundance: few; v_gene: TRBV23-1; d_gene: TRBD1; CDR3nt: TGCGCCAGCAGTCAATCCCCGAAACGGGACAGGGGGGGAGAGCAGTACTTC; CDR3aa: CASSQSPKRDRGGEQYF
j_gene: TRBJ1-5; abundance: .; v_gene: TRBV19; d_gene: TRBD1; CDR3nt: TGTGCCAGTAGTCTGGGACAGCTATTTCAGCCCCAGCATTTT; CDR3aa: CASSLGQLFQPQHF
j_gene: TRBJ2-7; abundance: .; v_gene: TRBV5-4; d_gene: .; CDR3nt: TGTGCCAGCAGCTTCTATCCCTACGAGCAGTACTTC; CDR3aa: CASSFYPYEQYF
j_gene: TRBJ2-3; abundance: .; v_gene: TRBV27; d_gene: .; CDR3nt: TGTGCCAGCAGTTTGAAGCAGACCTCTAGCACAGATACGCAGTATTTT; CDR3aa: CASSLKQTSSTDTQYF
j_gene: TRBJ2-3; abundance: .; v_gene: TRBV30; d_gene: .; CDR3nt: TGTGCCTGGAGTCGACCCGGGACAGATACGCAGTATTTT; CDR3aa: CAWSRPGTDTQYF
j_gene: TRBJ1-2; abundance: .; v_gene: TRBV20-1; d_gene: .; CDR3nt: TGCAGTGCTCCTGCCAGATATGGCTACACCTTC; CDR3aa: CSAPARYGYTF
j_gene: TRBJ1-1; abundance: .; v_gene: TRBV3-1/TRBV3-2; d_gene: .; CDR3nt: TGTGCCAGCAGCCAAGCTGCCTCCCCCGCTTTCTTT; CDR3aa: CASSQAASPAFF
j_gene: TRBJ2-7; abundance: .; v_gene: TRBV14; d_gene: .; CDR3nt: TGTGCCAGCAGCCAAGATGAAACTTCCCCCCCCTACGAGCAGTACTTC; CDR3aa: CASSQDETSPPYEQYF
j_gene: TRBJ2-7; abundance: .; v_gene: TRBV20-1; d_gene: .; CDR3nt: TGCAGTGCTAGTTGGCAGAAAAACTCCTACGAGCAGTACTTC; CDR3aa: CSASWQKNSYEQYF
j_gene: TRBJ2-7; abundance: .; v_gene: TRBV4-3; d_gene: .; CDR3nt: TGCGCCAGCAGCCCCGGTAGCTCCTACGAGCAGTACTTC; CDR3aa: CASSPGSSYEQYF
j_gene: TRBJ1-1; abundance: .; v_gene: TRBV5-4; d_gene: .; CDR3nt: TGTGCCAGCAGCTTGGGGGTCAGTTGGGGGACTGAAGCTTTCTTT; CDR3aa: CASSLGVSWGTEAFF
j_gene: TRBJ1-5; abundance: .; v_gene: TRBV25-1; d_gene: .; CDR3nt: TGTGCCAGCAGTGACGCTCAGAGCAATCAGCCCCAGCATTTT; CDR3aa: CASSDAQSNQPQHF
j_gene: TRBJ2-5; abundance: .; v_gene: TRBV29-1; d_gene: .; CDR3nt: TGCAGCGTTGTCCGTGACTCGCCTTGGGCCCAGTACTTC; CDR3aa: CSVVRDSPWAQYF
j_gene: TRBJ2-7; abundance: .; v_gene: TRBV7-9; d_gene: .; CDR3nt: TGTGCCAGCAGCAGTCCGAGGACAGAGGGCTACGAGCAGTACTTC; CDR3aa: CASSSPRTEGYEQYF
j_gene: TRBJ1-5; abundance: once; v_gene: TRBV10-3; d_gene: .; CDR3nt: TGTGCCATCAGTTACGGGACGCTCAATCAGCCCCAGCATTTT; CDR3aa: CAISYGTLNQPQHF